This TCR beta chain was profiled in a study of blood T cell repertoires in COVID-19. Using immunoSEQ multiplex PCR, the repertoire was profiled, and TCRdb retains in-frame clones only, with some absent. The sample includes approximately 190,000 clones, around 86% of them seen just once. The specimen was peripheral blood. The clonotype originates from a woman aged 40 to 55 with acute or convalescent COVID-19.

Here the CDR3 DNA reads TGTGCCAGCAGCGACAGGAGGAAAGAGACCCAGTACTTC. It is translated as CASSDRRKETQYF. The J gene is TRBJ2-5, the V gene TRBV2; tentative D call: TRBD1 (6 bases). The CDR3 is 13 amino acids. Trimming pared 6 bases from V and 3 bases from J, leaving 11 bases between. The germline V gene encodes CDR1 SNHLY and CDR2 FYNNEI.